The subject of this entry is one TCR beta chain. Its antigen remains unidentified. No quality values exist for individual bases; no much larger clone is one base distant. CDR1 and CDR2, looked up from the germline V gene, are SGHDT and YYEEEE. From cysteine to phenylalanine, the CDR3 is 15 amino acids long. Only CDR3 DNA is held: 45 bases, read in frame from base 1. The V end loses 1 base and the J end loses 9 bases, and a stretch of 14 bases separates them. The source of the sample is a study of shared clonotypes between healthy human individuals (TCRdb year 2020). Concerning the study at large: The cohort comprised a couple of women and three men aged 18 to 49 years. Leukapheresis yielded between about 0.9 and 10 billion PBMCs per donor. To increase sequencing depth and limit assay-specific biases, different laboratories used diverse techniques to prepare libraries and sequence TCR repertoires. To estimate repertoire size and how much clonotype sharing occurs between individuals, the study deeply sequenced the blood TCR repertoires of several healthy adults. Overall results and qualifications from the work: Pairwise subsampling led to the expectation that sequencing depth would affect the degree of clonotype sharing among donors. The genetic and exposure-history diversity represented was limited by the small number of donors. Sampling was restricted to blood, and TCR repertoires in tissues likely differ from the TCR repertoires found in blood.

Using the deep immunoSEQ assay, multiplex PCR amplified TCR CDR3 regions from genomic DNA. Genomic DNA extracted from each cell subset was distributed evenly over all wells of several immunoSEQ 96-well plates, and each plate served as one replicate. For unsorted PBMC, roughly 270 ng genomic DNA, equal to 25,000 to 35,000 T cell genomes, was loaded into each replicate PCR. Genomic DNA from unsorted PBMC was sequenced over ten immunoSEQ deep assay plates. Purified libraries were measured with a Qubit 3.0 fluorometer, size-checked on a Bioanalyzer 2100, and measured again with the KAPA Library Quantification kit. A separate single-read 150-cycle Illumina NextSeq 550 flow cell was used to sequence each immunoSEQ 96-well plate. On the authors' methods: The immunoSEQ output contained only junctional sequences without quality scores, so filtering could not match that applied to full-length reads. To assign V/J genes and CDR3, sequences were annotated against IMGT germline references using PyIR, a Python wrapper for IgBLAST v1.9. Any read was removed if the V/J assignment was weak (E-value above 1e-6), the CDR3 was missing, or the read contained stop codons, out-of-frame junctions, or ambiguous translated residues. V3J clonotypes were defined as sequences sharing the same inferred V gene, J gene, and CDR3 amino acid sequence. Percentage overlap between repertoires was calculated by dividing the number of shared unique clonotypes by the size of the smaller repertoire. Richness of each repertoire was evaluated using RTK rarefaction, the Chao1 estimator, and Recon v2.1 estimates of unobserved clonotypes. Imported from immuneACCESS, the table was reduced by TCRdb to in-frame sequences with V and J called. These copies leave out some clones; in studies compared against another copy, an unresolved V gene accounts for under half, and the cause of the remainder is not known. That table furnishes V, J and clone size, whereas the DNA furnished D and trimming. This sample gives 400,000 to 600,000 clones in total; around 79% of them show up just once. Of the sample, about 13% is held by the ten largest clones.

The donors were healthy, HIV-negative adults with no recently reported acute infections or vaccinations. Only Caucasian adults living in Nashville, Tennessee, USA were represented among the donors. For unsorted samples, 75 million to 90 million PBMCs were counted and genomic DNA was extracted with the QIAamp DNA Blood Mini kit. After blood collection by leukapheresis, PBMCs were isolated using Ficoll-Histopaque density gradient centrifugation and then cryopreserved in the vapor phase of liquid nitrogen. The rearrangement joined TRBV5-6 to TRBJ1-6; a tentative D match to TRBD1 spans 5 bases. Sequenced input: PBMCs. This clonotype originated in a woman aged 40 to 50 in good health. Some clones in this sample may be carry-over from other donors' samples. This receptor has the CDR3 CASSLRGLSISPLHF. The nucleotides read TGTGCCAGCAGCTTGAGGGGCTTATCAATTTCACCCCTCCACTTT.